The T cell receptor (beta chain) described here comes from a study of cytomegalovirus exposure and HLA in healthy donors. Notes on the study in general: Reported results showed that the classifier diagnosed cytomegalovirus status with high specificity and sensitivity. According to a later analysis, donors in an Asian-associated ancestry cluster reportedly had fewer N-insertions than the roughly 670-donor mean.

About this clone: No antigen is known for it.

PCR amplification relied on 60 Vbeta primers (plus 13 Jbeta primers). Libraries were prepared by immunoSEQ multiplex PCR; TCRdb keeps only in-frame clonotypes and omits some of them. The sample holds over 150,000 clones, 65% to 80% seen once. The CDR3 consists of 16 residues. Germline V gene data show CDR1 as SEHNR and CDR2 as FQNEAQ (reference sequence). The sequence was collected from a middle-aged woman in good health and CMV-seropositive. V usage is TRBV7-9 and J usage is TRBJ2-5, with TRBD2 matching over 12 bases. The J call is uncertain, as TRBJ2-7 better fits the DNA end. The sample comprised PBMCs. The CDR3 region has the DNA TGTGCCAGCAGCCCAAGACTAGCGGGAGAGATCTACGAGCAGTACTTC. Protein product: CASSPRLAGEIYEQYF.